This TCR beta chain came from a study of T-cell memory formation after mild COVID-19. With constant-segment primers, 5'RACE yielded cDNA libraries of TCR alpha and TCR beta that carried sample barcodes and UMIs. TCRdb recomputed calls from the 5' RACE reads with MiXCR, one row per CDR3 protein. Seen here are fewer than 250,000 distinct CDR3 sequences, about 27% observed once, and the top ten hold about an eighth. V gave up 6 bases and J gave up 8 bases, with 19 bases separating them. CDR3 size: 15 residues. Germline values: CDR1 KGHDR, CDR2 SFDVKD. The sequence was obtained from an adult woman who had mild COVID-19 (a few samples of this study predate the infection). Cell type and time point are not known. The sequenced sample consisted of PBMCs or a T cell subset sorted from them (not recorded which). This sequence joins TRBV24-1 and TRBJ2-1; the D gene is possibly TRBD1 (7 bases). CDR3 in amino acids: CATSRTSFRGDEQFF. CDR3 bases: TGTGCCACCAGTCGGACGTCTTTCAGGGGGGATGAGCAGTTCTTC.